The 30 T cell receptor beta chains given below trace back to one sample, sequenced in a study of T-cell reconstitution after alpha-beta-depleted transplantation in children. As it was prepared, the TCRbeta library received unique molecular identifiers. TCRdb re-called the PCR reads with MiXCR, one entry per CDR3 protein. In the table there are about a million distinct CDR3 sequences, about 26% of which are singletons. The sample here was PBMCs, mostly from graft donor cells, taken 360 days after TCRalphabeta/CD19-depleted stem cell transplant. Source of these receptors: a boy younger than two who had a stem cell transplant for SCID, so the T cells may come from the graft donor.

The chain couples TRBV2 to TRBJ2-1; 8 nucleotides line up with TRBD1. Trimming at V came to 5 bases and at J to 6 bases, leaving 12 bases not matched to a gene. The CDR3 sequence is 16 residues long. Germline V gene sequence: CDR1 SNHLY, CDR2 FYNNEI. The CDR3 here is CASSPRGQGISNEQFF. The CDR3 DNA reads TGTGCCAGCAGTCCGCGAGGACAGGGTATTAGCAATGAGCAGTTCTTC.

This chain connects TRBV5-1 to TRBJ2-1; TRBD1 or TRBD2 may be the D gene (5 bases each). CDR1 and CDR2 (germline): SGHRS, YFSETQ. V was clipped by 4 bases and J by 3 bases, with 11 bases between them. CDR3 size: 14 residues. The CDR3 loop reads CASSIRDGYNEQFF. The DNA of the CDR3 is TGCGCCAGCAGCATCCGGGACGGCTACAATGAGCAGTTCTTC.

The J gene is TRBJ2-3, the V gene TRBV29-1; 9 bases align to TRBD2. Germline V gives CDR1 SQVTM, CDR2 ANQGSEA. CDR3 length equals 13 residues. V dropped 5 bases and J dropped 6; count of bases not matched to a gene: 6. The CDR3 sequence is CSVLLAGGDTQYF. As DNA, the CDR3 is TGCAGCGTTTTACTAGCGGGCGGGGATACGCAGTATTTT.

The chain has TRBV13 and TRBJ2-7; 7 bases align to TRBD1. From germline, CDR1 is PRHDT and CDR2 FYEKMQ (reference sequence). With V trimmed by 3 bases and J by 6 bases, 11 bases remained unmatched. This CDR3 has 15 amino acids. This CDR3 reads CASSLRRTGRAEQYF. The CDR3 bases are TGTGCCAGCAGCTTGCGAAGGACAGGCAGGGCCGAGCAGTACTTC.

The J gene is TRBJ2-3, the V gene TRBV24-1; no clear D. The CDR3 consists of 15 residues. The V gene's germline CDR1 is KGHDR and CDR2 SFDVKD. V lost 1 base to trimming and J lost 7 bases, with 14 bases between them. CDR3 nucleotides: TGTGCCACCAGTGATTTAGGCCCGATAGGCTATACGCAGTATTTT. Translation gives CATSDLGPIGYTQYF.

This clonotype was found a few times. The CDR3 DNA sequence: TGTGCCAGTAGTATAGGACTGGGGATGAGAACTGAAGCTTTCTTT. Translating gives CASSIGLGMRTEAFF. The chain links TRBV19 to TRBJ1-1; no reliable D call. Trimming shortened V by 1 base and J by 5 bases, and 14 bases separated the two germline ends. Germline CDR1 reads LNHDA; CDR2 reads SQIVND (reference sequence). The CDR3 contains 15 residues.

V gene TRBV7-3 combines with J gene TRBJ1-1; 7 positions match TRBD1. The CDR3 has 15 residues. V was clipped by 5 bases and J by 1 base; unmatched bases: 7. Germline-derived CDR1 and CDR2 are SGHTA and FQGTGA. The CDR3 coding sequence is TGTGCCAGCAGCCGTAGCACAGGGGCGAACACTGAAGCTTTCTTT. It encodes CASSRSTGANTEAFF.

The rearrangement links TRBV12-3 or TRBV12-4 to TRBJ2-7; TRBD2 aligns across 13 bases. J was trimmed by 1 base and V by 6 bases; bases with no gene match: 18. The CDR3 has 20 residues. The CDR3 DNA follows: TGTGCCAGCAGCATCTCTCGTCCAAGGACTAGCGGGGGCCTTTCCTACGAGCAGTACTTC. As protein: CASSISRPRTSGGLSYEQYF.

This clonotype was seen ten or more times. The chain is built from TRBV7-6 and TRBJ2-1, with D perhaps TRBD2 (6 bases). The CDR3 extends over 15 amino acids. V lost 4 bases to trimming and J lost 5 bases, with 15 bases between them. Germline V CDR1 and CDR2: SGHVS, FNYEAQ. The CDR3 spells CASSSGLARNNEQFF. DNA of the CDR3: TGTGCCAGCAGCTCGGGCCTAGCGCGAAACAATGAGCAGTTCTTC.

The gene calls are TRBV28 and TRBJ2-3, with 8 bases lining up with TRBD1. Germline loops: CDR1 MDHEN, CDR2 SYDVKM. V lost 5 bases and J lost 1; bases outside the gene matches: 5. The CDR3 has 15 residues. The CDR3 coding sequence is TGTGCCAGCAGTCGACAGGGGCCCCGCACAGATACGCAGTATTTT. It encodes CASSRQGPRTDTQYF.

The sample holds a few counts of this clonotype. The rearrangement links TRBV9 to TRBJ2-3, with D uncertain. The length of the CDR3 is 14 residues. CDR1 is SGDLS and CDR2 is YYNGEE in the germline V gene. Trimming shortened V by 0 bases and J by 3 bases, and 8 bases separated the two germline ends. As DNA, the CDR3 is TGTGCCAGCAGCGTAGCAGATGAGACAGATACGCAGTATTTT. Its protein is CASSVADETDTQYF.

A single count supports this clonotype. The rearrangement links TRBV6-1 to TRBJ2-3; 12 bases are a match to TRBD2. The CDR3 sequence is 15 residues long. V was clipped by 6 bases and J by 6 bases; unmatched bases: 7. CDR1 and CDR2 (germline): MNHNS, SASEGT. The CDR3 DNA follows: TGTGCCAGCAGCCCTACTAGCGGGGGGTACGATACGCAGTATTTT. As protein: CASSPTSGGYDTQYF.

DNA of the CDR3: TGTGCCAGCAGCCGGACTAGGCGGCCAAATGAGCAGTTCTTC. Its translation is CASSRTRRPNEQFF. The chain is built from TRBV27 and TRBJ2-1; 7 bases agree with TRBD2. V shed 6 bases and J 7 bases; nucleotides not matched to a gene: 9. Germline V gene sequence: CDR1 MNHEY, CDR2 SMNVEV (reference sequence). This CDR3 contains 14 residues.

The CDR3 is CASSRRDHGTEAFF. CDR3 DNA sequence: TGTGCCAGCAGCCGGAGAGATCACGGCACTGAAGCTTTCTTT. The V gene is TRBV4-2, the J gene TRBJ1-1; D is unresolved. The CDR3 runs 14 residues. The V gene's germline CDR1 is LGHNA and CDR2 YNFKEQ. The V end was cut by 4 bases, the J end by 4 bases, with 13 bases between.

This clonotype has only a few counts. J is TRBJ2-1 and V is TRBV7-2; 7 nucleotides align to TRBD2. CDR3 length: 15 amino acids. CDR1 is SGHTA and CDR2 is FQGNSA in the germline V gene. With 3 bases clipped from V and 5 bases from J, the junction kept 7 bases outside the gene matches. DNA for the CDR3: TGTGCCAGCAGCTTTATCAGCGGGGTCGACAATGAGCAGTTCTTC. This codes for CASSFISGVDNEQFF.

There are many counts of this clonotype. Germline and junction disagree at one end, which may indicate a read error. V gene TRBV4-1 combines with J gene TRBJ2-4; weak D call: TRBD1 (6 bases). The CDR3 is 14 amino acids. Germline values: CDR1 MGHRA, CDR2 YSYEKL. The CDR3 loop reads CASSQGLAKNIQYF. CDR3 bases: TGTGCCAGCAGTCAGGGGTTAGCCAAAAACATTCAGTACTTC.

This clonotype was detected ten times or more. The V and J genes are TRBV12-3 or TRBV12-4 and TRBJ1-5; a possible D gene is TRBD1 (5 bases). CDR3 length: 13 amino acids. V was shortened by 4 bases and J by 2 bases, with 6 bases between the two germline ends. CDR3 amino acids: CASSWGRNQPQHF. The DNA of the CDR3 is TGTGCCAGCAGTTGGGGCCGCAATCAGCCCCAGCATTTT.

In nucleotides, the CDR3 is TGCGCCAGCAGCTGGGACACTCCGAGGGAAAAACTGTTTTTT. Translation: CASSWDTPREKLFF. The V gene is TRBV5-1, the J gene TRBJ1-4, with D maybe TRBD1 (6 bases). The CDR3 extends over 14 amino acids. V was clipped by 3 bases and J by 8 bases, with 14 bases between them. The V gene's germline CDR1 is SGHRS and CDR2 YFSETQ.

This clonotype was counted between two and nine times. The chain has TRBV20-1 and TRBJ2-1; D not resolved. The CDR3 runs to 13 residues. Trimming took off 6 bases at V and 7 bases at J, with 16 bases between the two ends. CDR1 and CDR2 (germline): DFQATT, SNEGSKA (reference sequence). The CDR3 coding sequence is TGCAGTGCCCCGTCAGGAGCAAGGAATGAGCAGTTCTTC. Translating gives CSAPSGARNEQFF.

This rearrangement joins TRBV5-1 to TRBJ2-7; D is possibly TRBD1 (5 bases). This CDR3 spans 14 amino acids. The ends were cut back, 2 bases at V and 5 bases at J, with 14 bases in the middle. CDR1 and CDR2 (germline): SGHRS, YFSETQ. The CDR3 sequence: CASSFQGILNEQYF. The CDR3 DNA is TGCGCCAGCAGCTTCCAGGGAATCTTGAACGAGCAGTACTTC.

This chain links TRBV6-5 with TRBJ2-3; tentative D call: TRBD2 (6 bases). The CDR3 has 14 residues. Germline assignment: CDR1 MNHEY and CDR2 SVGAGI. The V gene lost 0 bases and the J gene lost 9 bases, with 13 bases spanning the gap. CDR3 sequence: CASSYSVILATQYF. CDR3 sequence (DNA): TGTGCCAGCAGTTACTCGGTAATACTAGCAACGCAGTATTTT.

This chain joins TRBV7-3 and TRBJ2-3, with 11 bases that match TRBD2. This CDR3 has 19 amino acids. Germline lookup yields CDR1 SGHTA and CDR2 FQGTGA. V shed 1 base, J shed 2 bases, and the junction held 11 bases outside the gene matches. The chain's CDR3 is CASSLKGYGTSGDTDTQYF. CDR3 nucleotides: TGTGCCAGCAGCTTAAAGGGTTACGGGACTAGCGGTGACACAGATACGCAGTATTTT.

The V gene is TRBV5-1, the J gene TRBJ1-3, with a weak D call TRBD1 (6 bases). The CDR3 spans 16 residues. The V end was cut by 4 bases, the J end by 0 bases, with 14 bases between. Looked up from germline, CDR1 is SGHRS and CDR2 is YFSETQ. The CDR3 here is CASSDFTGLSGNTIYF. Here the CDR3 DNA reads TGCGCCAGCAGCGACTTCACAGGGCTCTCTGGAAACACCATATATTTT.

This chain uses TRBV5-1 with TRBJ1-2; TRBD1 matches 10 bases. V was pared by 4 bases and J by 5 bases, with 8 bases of the junction left unmatched. This CDR3 comprises 15 residues. CDR1 and CDR2 from the germline V gene are SGHRS and YFSETQ. CDR3: CASSPTGGLTYGYTF. The DNA for the CDR3 is TGCGCCAGCAGCCCGACAGGGGGCCTAACGTATGGCTACACCTTC. Looking up the rest from reference TRBV5-1 and TRBJ1-2 gives the full variable domain: KAGVTQTPRYLIKTRGQQVTLSCSPISGHRSVSWYQQTPGQGLQFLFEYFSETQRNKGNFPGRFSGRQFSNSRSEMNVSTLELGDSALYLCASSPTGGLTYGYTFGSGTRLTVV.

The DNA for the CDR3 is TGTGCCAGCAGCGTAGCGAGAGAAGGGACCGGGGAGCTGTTTTTT. Translating gives CASSVAREGTGELFF. The chain combines TRBV9 with TRBJ2-2; D is uncertain. V shed 0 bases and J shed 5 bases, with 11 bases lying between them. Germline V gene data show CDR1 as SGDLS and CDR2 as YYNGEE. The CDR3 length is 15 residues. Drawing the rest from reference TRBV9 and TRBJ2-2, the complete variable domain is DSGVTQTPKHLITATGQRVTLRCSPRSGDLSVYWYQQSLDQGLQFLIQYYNGEERAKGNILERFSAQQFPDLHSELNLSSLELGDSALYFCASSVAREGTGELFFGEGSRLTVL.

V gene TRBV6-1 combines with J gene TRBJ1-5; the D gene is possibly TRBD1 (6 bases). Trimming left V 6 bases short and J 6 bases short, with 18 bases between. There are 15 residues in the CDR3. The germline gives CDR1 MNHNS, CDR2 SASEGT. The CDR3 region has the DNA TGTGCCAGCAGGGGGGCTGGAAGTAAAACTCAGCCCCAGCATTTT. Translated: CASRGAGSKTQPQHF.

The rearrangement joins TRBV11-2 to TRBJ2-7; no reliable D call. This CDR3 is built from 13 residues. Germline V gene data show CDR1 as SGHAT and CDR2 as FQNNGV. Trimming left V 4 bases short and J 3 bases short, with 10 bases between. In DNA form, the CDR3 reads TGTGCCAGCAGCTCCCAAATAGACTACGAGCAGTACTTC. Translated: CASSSQIDYEQYF. Using reference TRBV11-2 and TRBJ2-7 for the parts outside the CDR3, the full variable domain is EAGVAQSPRYKIIEKRQSVAFWCNPISGHATLYWYQQILGQGPKLLIQFQNNGVVDDSQLPKDRFSAERLKGVDSTLKIQPAKLEDSAVYLCASSSQIDYEQYFGPGTRLTVT.

The rearrangement links TRBV20-1 to TRBJ2-5; 10 nucleotides line up with TRBD2. The length of the CDR3 is 14 residues. Trimming took 2 bases from V and 7 from J; bases not matched to a gene: 7. Germline V lookup: CDR1 DFQATT, CDR2 SNEGSKA (reference sequence). The CDR3 nucleotides read TGCAGTGCTAGAATTAGCGGGGGGCCGGGGACCCAGTACTTC. Encoded protein: CSARISGGPGTQYF.

The sample holds one count of this clonotype. The rearrangement joins TRBV5-6 to TRBJ1-3; D ambiguous. V dropped 2 bases and J dropped 4 bases, with 7 bases sitting between them. Germline V gene sequence: CDR1 SGHDT, CDR2 YYEEEE. The CDR3 sequence is 13 residues long. DNA for the CDR3: TGTGCCAGCAGCTTTGTCGTGGGAAACACCATATATTTT. This sequence encodes CASSFVVGNTIYF.

DNA for the CDR3: TGTGCCAGCAGCTTAGTTAGCGGGGTCGCAGATACGCAGTATTTT. It encodes CASSLVSGVADTQYF. The chain combines TRBV7-6 with TRBJ2-3, with 8 bases that match TRBD2. Germline loops: CDR1 SGHVS, CDR2 FNYEAQ. The V gene end was trimmed by 1 base and the J gene end by 4 bases; junction bases not matched to a gene: 4. There are 15 residues in the CDR3.